This T cell receptor (beta chain) was sequenced in a study of somatic mutations in cytotoxic T cells in rheumatoid arthritis. The assay was immunoSEQ multiplex PCR, and TCRdb's table has in-frame clones only and misses some. The repertoire holds under 11,000 clones, with more than 60% as singletons. The healthy controls consisted of blood donors aged around 60 years at the median (range about 20-75), about 54% of whom were female. By positive magnetic bead selection, CD4+ and CD8+ cells were isolated, and their purity was checked by flow cytometry. General study results and limits: Rheumatoid arthritis patients and age-matched healthy controls showed no significant difference in CD8+ T-cell clonality.

In its sample, this clone is medium-sized. Its antigen remains unknown. This CDR3 is built from 14 residues. CDR1 is MNHNY and CDR2 is SVGAGI in the germline V gene (reference sequence). V lost 9 bases to trimming and J lost 0 bases, with 14 bases between them. Sequencing used CD8+ T cells sorted from blood. The chain is built from TRBV6-6 and TRBJ1-2, with D maybe TRBD1 (6 bases). The TCR comes from a man between 50 and 59 years old in good health. The CDR3 sequence is CASSDSAANYGYTF. The CDR3 DNA reads TGTGCCAGTTCGGACAGCGCCGCTAACTATGGCTACACCTTC.